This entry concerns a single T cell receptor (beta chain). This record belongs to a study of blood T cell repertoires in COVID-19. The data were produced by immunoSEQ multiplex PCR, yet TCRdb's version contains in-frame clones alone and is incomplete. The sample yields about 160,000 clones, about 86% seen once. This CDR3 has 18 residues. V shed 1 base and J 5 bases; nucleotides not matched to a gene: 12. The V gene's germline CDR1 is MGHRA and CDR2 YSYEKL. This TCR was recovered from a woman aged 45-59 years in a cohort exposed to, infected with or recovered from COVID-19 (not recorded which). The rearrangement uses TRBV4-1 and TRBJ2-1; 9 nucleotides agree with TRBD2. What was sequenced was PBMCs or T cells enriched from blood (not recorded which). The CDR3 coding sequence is TGCGCCAGCAGCCAAGTATTTGAGGGCGGGAGGGACAACAATGAGCAGTTCTTC. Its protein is CASSQVFEGGRDNNEQFF.